These 12 T cell receptor beta chains came from one sample sequenced in a study of T cells after yellow fever vaccination. TCRdb re-called the 5' RACE reads with MiXCR, one entry per CDR3 protein. The sample holds 30,000 to 35,000 distinct CDR3 sequences, around 6.7% seen once. The source was PBMCs, either bulk or a sorted T-cell subset (CD4+, CD8+, memory, or dextramer-sorted; not recorded which), collected on the day of the first yellow fever vaccination. Receptor source: a man aged 18 to 30 who received the YFV17D yellow fever vaccine.

The chain employs TRBV7-2 and TRBJ2-2, with 9 nucleotides matching TRBD2. After removal of 1 base from V and 2 bases from J, the junction contained 2 bases not matched to a gene. CDR3 length: 16 residues. CDR1 and CDR2 (germline): SGHTA, FQGNSA. CDR3 region: CASSLGLAVNTGELFF. The CDR3, as DNA: TGTGCCAGCAGCTTAGGACTAGCGGTCAACACCGGGGAGCTGTTTTTT.

The genes are TRBV2 and TRBJ2-2; 8 positions match TRBD1. This CDR3 is built from 15 residues. V was clipped by 6 bases and J by 1 base; unmatched bases: 4. The germline V gene encodes CDR1 SNHLY and CDR2 FYNNEI. CDR3 amino acids: CASRLGTGNTGELFF. In DNA form, the CDR3 reads TGTGCCAGCAGGTTAGGGACAGGGAACACCGGGGAGCTGTTTTTT.

This clonotype has only one observation. The genes are TRBV2 and TRBJ1-6; possible D gene TRBD1, 6 bases. CDR1 and CDR2 (germline): SNHLY, FYNNEI. The CDR3 sequence is 14 residues long. Trimming stripped 7 bases from V and 7 bases from J, with 14 bases between. DNA of the CDR3: TGTGCCAGCATTCCTTCGGACAGAAATTCACCCCTCCACTTT. Protein sequence: CASIPSDRNSPLHF. The entire variable domain, with the rest obtained from reference TRBV2 and TRBJ1-6, is as follows: EPEVTQTPSHQVTQMGQEVILRCVPISNHLYFYWYRQILGQKVEFLVSFYNNEISEKSEIFDDQFSVERPDGSNFTLKIRSTKLEDSAMYFCASIPSDRNSPLHFGNGTRLTVT.

This clonotype is classed as medium-sized. V and J are TRBV4-3 and TRBJ1-6, with D perhaps TRBD1 (5 bases). Germline CDR1 reads LGHNA; CDR2 reads YSLEER. V shed 0 bases and J shed 8 bases, with 11 bases lying between them. The CDR3 loop spans 15 amino acids. CDR3 in amino acids: CASSQDQGRDSPLHF. The CDR3 DNA reads as TGCGCCAGCAGCCAAGATCAGGGTAGGGATTCACCCCTCCACTTT.

The table lists this clonotype with many counts. V and J are TRBV3-1 and TRBJ1-1; D possibly corresponds to TRBD1 (6 bases). Germline V gives CDR1 LGHDT, CDR2 YNNKEL (reference sequence). This CDR3 has 15 amino acids. The ends were cut back, 4 bases at V and 5 bases at J, with 17 bases in the middle. CDR3 loop: CASSPPPSGVTEAFF. The CDR3 nucleotides read TGTGCCAGCAGCCCCCCCCCGTCAGGGGTTACTGAAGCTTTCTTT.

The V and J genes are TRBV11-2 and TRBJ2-3; possible D gene TRBD1, 6 bases. This CDR3 spans 17 amino acids. V lost 4 bases, J lost 2 bases, and 19 bases lay in between. Germline V gives CDR1 SGHAT, CDR2 FQNNGV. The CDR3: CASSSARTETDTDTQYF. As DNA, the CDR3 is TGTGCCAGCAGCTCCGCAAGGACAGAGACTGACACAGATACGCAGTATTTT. Together with reference TRBV11-2 and TRBJ2-3, the CDR3 gives the full variable domain: EAGVAQSPRYKIIEKRQSVAFWCNPISGHATLYWYQQILGQGPKLLIQFQNNGVVDDSQLPKDRFSAERLKGVDSTLKIQPAKLEDSAVYLCASSSARTETDTDTQYFGPGTRLTVL.

At least ten counts were recorded for this clonotype. The gene calls are TRBV7-6 and TRBJ1-5; 9 bases map to TRBD1. With 6 bases clipped from V and 4 bases from J, the junction kept 4 bases outside the gene matches. Germline lookup yields CDR1 SGHVS and CDR2 FNYEAQ. The CDR3 runs to 14 residues. The CDR3 DNA follows: TGTGCCAGCAGTTCGGACAGGGGTAATCAGCCCCAGCATTTT. Protein product: CASSSDRGNQPQHF.

This clonotype showed up many times. The chain recombines TRBV7-2 with TRBJ2-1; 8 bases match TRBD1. V shed 6 bases and J 5 bases; nucleotides not matched to a gene: 6. The CDR3 is 14 residues long. The germline V gene encodes CDR1 SGHTA and CDR2 FQGNSA. The CDR3 protein is CASRTGTGHNEQFF. DNA for the CDR3: TGTGCCAGCAGGACCGGGACAGGCCACAATGAGCAGTTCTTC.

The sample holds many counts of this clonotype. One end of the junction does not line up with germline, which may come from a read error. V gene TRBV7-2 combines with J gene TRBJ1-1; D possibly corresponds to TRBD1 (6 bases). Germline values: CDR1 SGHTA, CDR2 FQGNSA. CDR3 length: 15 amino acids. The CDR3: CASSLYRSRQARFGF. In nucleotides, the CDR3 is TGTGCCAGCAGCCTCTACCGCAGCCGACAGGCCCGGTTCGGATTT. The whole variable domain, filled in from reference TRBV7-2 and TRBJ1-1, reads GAGVSQSPSNKVTEKGKDVELRCDPISGHTALYWYRQSLGQGLEFLIYFQGNSAPDKSGLPSDRFSAERTGGSVSTLTIQRTQQEDSAVYLCASSLYRSRQARFGFGQGTRLTVV.

This clonotype appeared a few times. This chain links TRBV5-6 with TRBJ1-4; D is ambiguous. The CDR3 spans 14 residues. Trimming shortened V by 1 base and J by 4 bases, and 8 bases separated the two germline ends. Looked up from germline, CDR1 is SGHDT and CDR2 is YYEEEE. The CDR3, as DNA: TGTGCCAGCAGCTTGCTAGGTGGTAATGAAAAACTGTTTTTT. Protein: CASSLLGGNEKLFF.

This clonotype appeared many times. The chain recombines TRBV28 with TRBJ1-2; no definite D call. The CDR3 totals 12 residues. The V gene lost 8 bases and the J gene lost 6 bases, with 13 bases spanning the gap. Germline CDR1 and CDR2: MDHEN and SYDVKM. CDR3 amino acids: CASEQRRHGYTF. The CDR3 nucleotides read TGTGCCAGCGAACAGAGGAGACATGGCTACACCTTC.

This clonotype was seen only a few times. The chain is built from TRBV25-1 and TRBJ1-2; 11 bases fit TRBD1. The CDR3 loop spans 14 amino acids. V trimming: 9 bases; J trimming: 4 bases; junction bases outside the gene matches: 7. Germline V gene data show CDR1 as MGHDK and CDR2 as SYGVNS. CDR3 bases: TGTGCCAGTGATCCGGGGACAGGGGGCTATGGCTACACCTTC. Encoded protein: CASDPGTGGYGYTF.